This T cell receptor (beta chain) was captured by sequencing in a study of blood T cell repertoires in COVID-19. Study background: Samples of COVID-19 (acute and convalescent) were obtained from the United States, Italy and Spain.

The germline V and J ends were trimmed by 1 base and 9 bases, with 10 bases remaining between them. CDR1 is LGHDT and CDR2 is YNNKEL in the germline V gene (reference sequence). There are 14 residues in the CDR3. Authors' analysis steps: Reference gene primer amplification in the assay estimated nucleated cell counts. Using immunoSEQ multiplex PCR, the repertoire was profiled, and TCRdb retains in-frame clones only, with some absent. V and J calls and clone size are those listed in that table; D and trimming were worked out from the DNA. The sample yields 75,000 or so clones, roughly 88% seen once. V gene TRBV3-1 (or the pseudogene TRBV3-2) combines with J gene TRBJ1-6; tentatively, D is TRBD1 (5 bases). Specimen: peripheral blood. The sequence was obtained from a man between 65 and 85 years old with acute or convalescent COVID-19. Here the CDR3 DNA reads TGTGCCAGCAGCCAAGCCCAGGGTGCTTCACCCCTCCACTTT. Translation: CASSQAQGASPLHF.